What follows describes a single T cell receptor (beta chain). The table lists this clonotype with a few counts. Its recognized antigen is unknown. No much larger clonotype is one base removed from it; base qualities were not supplied. Between the V and J ends, shortened by 9 bases and 3 bases respectively, the junction contains 11 bases. Based on the germline V gene (reference sequence), the CDR1 and CDR2 sequences are MNHNY and SVGAGI. The CDR3 has 12 amino acids, counting the end cysteine and phenylalanine. Just CDR3 DNA is preserved here, 36 bases in frame from base 1. Synovial fluid samples were paired with blood samples taken from the same ankylosing spondylitis patients. The sample comes from a study of CD8 T cells in ankylosing spondylitis (dated by TCRdb to the late 2010s). Broadly, across the study: The study set out to find disease-linked TCR variants by profiling T cell receptor beta repertoires in ankylosing spondylitis patients and healthy donors. The whole study cohort included 108 healthy donors and 25 ankylosing spondylitis patients. Peripheral blood was sampled, and synovial fluid was also collected from ankylosing spondylitis patients.

The instrument given in TCRdb is Illumina HiSeq 2500. TCR beta libraries were prepared by quantitative 5'-RACE with molecular barcodes. The paper's data handling went like this. A new computational method based on a probabilistic model of VDJ rearrangement was used to identify disease-linked TCR variants. TCRdb reprocessing: public reads trimmed at Q25 with fastp, clones called with MiXCR, in-frame beta chains kept. Under each unique CDR3 protein, matching rows form one entry showing the most common genes and DNA. The V and J calls were determined by TCRdb, not by the authors. A total of around 120,000 distinct CDR3 sequences appear in this sample, less than 25% of them only once. More than 9% of the sample comes from the top ten. The research as a whole found: Some of the motif variants had been reported before in the synovial fluid and blood of reactive arthritis patients, a finding that suggests common disease-initiation mechanisms. In peripheral blood, the disease-linked clones were found at relatively low frequencies and had a CD8+ phenotype. A TCR beta motif made up of roughly eight highly homologous amino acid variants appeared to be characteristic of blood from ankylosing spondylitis patients. Significant enrichment of the disease-linked clones was reported in matched synovial fluid samples from ankylosing spondylitis patients.

Sequencing input: synovial fluid, either unsorted or a sorted T cell fraction (not recorded which). The source is a male donor with ankylosing spondylitis. The rearranged segments are TRBV6-6 and TRBJ1-2; D gene: possibly TRBD1, on 5 matching bases. The sequence in DNA is TGTGCCAGTGGGGGGGGAGACTATGGCTACACCTTC. This yields the protein CASGGGDYGYTF.